The present TCR beta chain was sequenced within a study of spatial heterogeneity in lung cancer (dated by TCRdb to the late 2010s). Broadly, across the study: More beta-chain than alpha-chain transcripts were consistently detected, likely reflecting higher beta-chain transcript abundance. In the raw uncorrected reads, each unique combination of TCR and UMI appeared on average more than ten times. TCR alpha and beta repertoires were quantitatively compared across multiple tumor regions, matched nontumor lung and blood in non-small cell lung cancer. Nonsynonymous mutation counts, determined by whole-exome sequencing of tumor tissue, were related to features of the TCR repertoire. Both alpha and beta chains were TCR-sequenced in samples taken at surgery, namely 220 tumor regions, 63 to 70 matched nontumor lung samples and about 58 PBMC samples. The research as a whole found: Confirming at a functional level the hypothesis that regional TCRs recognize regional mutations was considered to require additional single-cell paired TCR alpha and beta sequencing. Ubiquitous expanded tumor TCRs were detected in blood more often at tumor resection than at routine follow-up.

The germline V gene (reference sequence) supplies CDR1 LGHDT and CDR2 YNNKEL. From its cysteine to its phenylalanine, the CDR3 spans 13 amino acids. Of all the DNA, just the CDR3 is kept, 39 bases in frame from base 1. This clonotype was seen many times. It has no known antigen specificity. One junction end disagrees with the germline gene, perhaps due to a read error. Taken with the paper, the label for time point translates to: sample taken at primary tumor resection. Without any cell sorting, TCR sequencing was performed on whole RNA extracted either from tumor and nontumor lung tissue or from cryopreserved PBMC samples. Donors were over 60 patients with early-stage, untreated non-small cell lung cancer from the lung TRACERx cohort. A patient was chosen for TCR sequencing only when enough RNA was available from at least two tumor regions. The method behind the library was 5' RACE. The sequencing machine was a NextSeq 500. The TCR library protocol attached a unique molecular identifier to each TCR cDNA molecule to allow correction of PCR and sequencing errors. Regarding the original processing steps: TCR identification, UMI-based error correction and CDR3 extraction were all carried out with Decombinator tools. Expanded TCRs were defined as those above a frequency of 2 per 1,000, corresponding to the top 1% of the tumor frequency distribution. Each repertoire was subsampled 100 times to 5,000 TCRs, after which Renyi diversity was computed with the R vegan package. To build CDR3 similarity networks, amino acid triplet string-kernel similarity was used, and CDR3s were connected when their pairwise similarity was above 0.82. TCRdb ran its own pipeline on the public reads, namely fastp trimming at Q25 and MiXCR clone calling, and kept in-frame beta chains. For every CDR3 protein sequence, its rows merge into one entry that carries the most common genes and DNA. What appears here as the V and J calls and clone size reflects TCRdb's work, not the paper's. The sample data list under 100,000 distinct CDR3 sequences, and approximately 8.5% of these were observed just once. The ten largest clones represent around 7% of the sample.

Recombination joined TRBV3-1 with TRBJ2-1; a confident D gene designation cannot be given. The sequence came from a male donor with early-stage non-small cell lung cancer. The sequencing used PBMCs, collected at surgery. The nucleotide sequence reads as follows: TGTGCCAGCAGCCCAACGGACCTACAGCCCGAAGTCTTC. This is translated as CASSPTDLQPEVF.